This T cell receptor beta chain was documented in a study of tumor and adjacent non-tumor tissue in lung cancer. This sample's RNA came from whole unsorted tissue. Distant lung tissue was collected more than 3 cm away from the tumor edge. V lost 10 bases, J lost 3 bases, and 12 bases stayed unmatched. The CDR3 loop spans 14 amino acids. The library came from three nested PCR rounds adapted from ARM-PCR protocols. A single record per CDR3 protein comes from TCRdb applying MiXCR to the multiplex PCR reads. The table has 60,000 to 80,000 distinct CDR3 sequences, around 65% seen once. The sequenced sample was distant non-tumor lung tissue. The genes are TRBV12-3 or TRBV12-4 and TRBJ2-7, with 7 bases matching TRBD2. The source of this sequence is a woman aged 45-60 years with non-small cell lung cancer. CDR3 bases: TGTGCCACCAGCCCGTCAGCTAGCGGCTACGAGCAGTACTTC. Translation: CATSPSASGYEQYF.